This TCR beta chain came from a study of shared clonotypes between healthy human individuals. CD4+ cells underwent separation, giving CD45RA+ naive and CD45RA-negative memory subsets. Method: immunoSEQ multiplex PCR; TCRdb's copy keeps in-frame clones and lacks some. The sample contains roughly 2.5 million clones, just over 90% of which appear only once. Germline CDR1 SGHTA, CDR2 FQGNSA. The ends were cut back, 2 bases at V and 5 bases at J, with 15 bases in the middle. The CDR3 spans 15 residues. This chain joins TRBV7-2 and TRBJ1-1, with D tentatively TRBD1 (6 bases). Sequences were obtained from naive CD4+ T cells sorted from blood. The subset here: CD45RA+ positively selected. The TCR comes from a man between 18 and 35 years old in good health. CDR3 nucleotide sequence: TGTGCCAGCAGCTTACCCCAGGGGCTGGGGACTGAAGCTTTCTTT. It encodes CASSLPQGLGTEAFF.